Reported below is one T cell receptor beta chain. Antigen unknown. The data derive from a study of CD8+ T cells in alopecia areata. Study results and limitations: Mice gave a clearer picture of TCR sharing than patients did, possibly for HLA-related reasons. Sequenced scalp T cells also include alphabeta T cells resident in normal skin. Across lesional scalp, and particularly alopecia totalis/universalis, clonality surpassed that of normal scalp.

V shed 4 bases and J 1 base; nucleotides not matched to a gene: 3. In germline, CDR1 is SGHRS, CDR2 YFSETQ. The CDR3 sequence is 14 residues long. As the sequencing template, cDNA was produced by extracting RNA and reverse transcribing it. The table came from immunoSEQ multiplex PCR; TCRdb's copy has only in-frame clones and leaves some out. The sample lists 200,000 to 250,000 clones; 50% to 60% were seen once. The sequence came from a human donor with alopecia areata. The chain carries TRBV5-1 and TRBJ2-3, with 7 bases identical to TRBD1. The specimen was CD4+ T cells sorted from blood, collected at week 0. CDR3 in amino acids: CASSDGQGTDTQYF. The CDR3 DNA reads as TGCGCCAGCAGCGATGGACAGGGCACAGATACGCAGTATTTT.